This TCR beta chain came from a study of T-cell memory formation after mild COVID-19. Looking at the study overall: TCR clusters were mostly donor specific.

General study findings and limits: The finding that pre-infection memory included some responding clones suggested that cross-reactive memory joined.

From germline, CDR1 is SGHKS and CDR2 YYEKEE (reference sequence). V gave up 7 bases and J gave up 4 bases; unmatched junction bases: 10. The CDR3 is 16 amino acids. This clonotype occurred a few times. Antigen unknown. In TCRdb, the 5' RACE reads were re-called with MiXCR into one record per CDR3 protein. The table shows about 250,000 distinct CDR3 sequences, with about a sixth occurring only once. This rearrangement joins TRBV5-5 to TRBJ2-1; 11 positions agree with TRBD2. This clonotype was obtained from a man aged 18 to 30 who had mild COVID-19 (a few samples of this study predate the infection). Cell type and time point are not known. Material for sequencing was PBMCs or a T cell subset sorted from them (not recorded which). In nucleotides, the CDR3 is TGTGCCAGCCTCTCGACTAGCGGGAAGCAATACAATGAGCAGTTCTTC. Protein product: CASLSTSGKQYNEQFF.